The 2 T cell receptor beta chains below were found in one sample sequenced in a study of T cell responses to AZD1222 COVID-19 vaccine. Clones were sequenced by immunoSEQ multiplex PCR, and TCRdb holds only the in-frame ones, with some missing. In the table there are tens of thousands of clones, 70% to 90% of which are singletons. Sequenced material: peripheral blood, taken on day 0 of AZD1222 vaccination. All receptors derive from an adult in good health.

This clone turned up a few times. CDR3 region: CASRGPSSYNEQFF. The DNA for the CDR3 is TGTGCCAGCAGAGGCCCCAGCTCCTACAATGAGCAGTTCTTC. The chain carries TRBV6-5 and TRBJ2-1; D unresolved. Germline V gives CDR1 MNHEY, CDR2 SVGAGI. Trimming left V 6 bases short and J 0 bases short, with 9 bases between. The CDR3 has 14 amino acids.

The chain couples TRBV4-1 to TRBJ1-2, with D uncertain. CDR1 is MGHRA, CDR2 YSYEKL, per germline. The CDR3 is 14 residues long. V was shortened by 4 bases and J by 4 bases, with 13 bases between the two germline ends. The chain's CDR3 is CASSPRTETYGYTF. CDR3 nucleotides: TGCGCCAGCAGCCCCCGGACGGAAACCTATGGCTACACCTTC.